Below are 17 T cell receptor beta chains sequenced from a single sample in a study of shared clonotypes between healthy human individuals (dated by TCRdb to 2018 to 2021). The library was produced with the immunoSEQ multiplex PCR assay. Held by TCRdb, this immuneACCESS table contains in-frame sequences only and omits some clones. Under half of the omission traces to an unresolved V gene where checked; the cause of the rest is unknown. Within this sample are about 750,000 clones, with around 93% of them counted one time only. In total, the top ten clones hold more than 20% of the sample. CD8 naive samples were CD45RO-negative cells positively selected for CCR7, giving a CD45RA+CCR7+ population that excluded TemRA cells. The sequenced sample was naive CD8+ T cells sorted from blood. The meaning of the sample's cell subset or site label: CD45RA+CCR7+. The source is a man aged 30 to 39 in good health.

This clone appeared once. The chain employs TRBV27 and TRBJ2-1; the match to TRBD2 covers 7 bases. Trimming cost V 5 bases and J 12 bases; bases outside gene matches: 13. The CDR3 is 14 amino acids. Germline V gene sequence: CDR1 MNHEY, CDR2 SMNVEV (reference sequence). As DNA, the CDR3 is TGTGCCAGCAGTCCCGGGACTACCACTACAGGGCAGTTCTTC. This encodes CASSPGTTTTGQFF.

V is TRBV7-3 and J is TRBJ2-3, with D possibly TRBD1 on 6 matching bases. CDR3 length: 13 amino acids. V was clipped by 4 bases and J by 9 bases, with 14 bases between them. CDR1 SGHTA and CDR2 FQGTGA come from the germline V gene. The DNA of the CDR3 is TGTGCCAGCAGCTCCTTCAGGGGCGACACGCAGTATTTT. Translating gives CASSSFRGDTQYF.

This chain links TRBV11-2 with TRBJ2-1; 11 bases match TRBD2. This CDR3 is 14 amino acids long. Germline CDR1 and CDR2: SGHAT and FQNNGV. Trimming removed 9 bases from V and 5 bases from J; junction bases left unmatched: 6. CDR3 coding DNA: TGTGCCAGTTACGGACTAGCGGGTGACAATGAGCAGTTCTTC. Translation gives CASYGLAGDNEQFF.

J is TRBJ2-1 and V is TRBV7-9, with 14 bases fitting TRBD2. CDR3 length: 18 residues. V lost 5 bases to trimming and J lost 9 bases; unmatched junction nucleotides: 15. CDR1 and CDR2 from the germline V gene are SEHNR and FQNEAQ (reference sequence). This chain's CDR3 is CASSPGLAGEWWSGEQFF. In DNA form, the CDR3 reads TGTGCCAGCAGCCCGGGACTAGCGGGAGAATGGTGGTCAGGTGAGCAGTTCTTC.

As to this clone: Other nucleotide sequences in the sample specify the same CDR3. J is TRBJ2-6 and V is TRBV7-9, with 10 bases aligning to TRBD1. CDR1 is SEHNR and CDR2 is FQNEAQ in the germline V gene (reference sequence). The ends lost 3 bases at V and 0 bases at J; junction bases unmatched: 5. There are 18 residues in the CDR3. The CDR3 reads CASSLDRGRTSGANVLTF. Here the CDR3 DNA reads TGTGCCAGCAGCTTGGACAGGGGGAGAACCTCTGGGGCCAACGTCCTGACTTTC.

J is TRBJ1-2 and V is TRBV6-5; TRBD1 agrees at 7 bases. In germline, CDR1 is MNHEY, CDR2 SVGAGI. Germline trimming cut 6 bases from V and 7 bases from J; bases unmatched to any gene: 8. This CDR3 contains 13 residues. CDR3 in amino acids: CASSWGTVPGYTF. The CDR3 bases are TGTGCCAGCAGCTGGGGGACAGTTCCTGGCTACACCTTC.

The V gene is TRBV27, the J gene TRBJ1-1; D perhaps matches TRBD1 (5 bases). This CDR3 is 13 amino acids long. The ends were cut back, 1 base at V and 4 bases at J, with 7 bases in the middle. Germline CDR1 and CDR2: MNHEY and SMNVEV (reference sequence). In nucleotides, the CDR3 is TGTGCCAGCAGTTTATGGCAGGGCACTGAAGCTTTCTTT. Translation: CASSLWQGTEAFF.

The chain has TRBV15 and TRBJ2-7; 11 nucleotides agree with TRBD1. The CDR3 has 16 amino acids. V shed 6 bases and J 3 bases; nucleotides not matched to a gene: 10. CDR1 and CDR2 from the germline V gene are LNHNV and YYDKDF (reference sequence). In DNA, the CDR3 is TGTGCCACCAGTTCCAACCTAGGGACAGGGGGCTACGAGCAGTACTTC. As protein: CATSSNLGTGGYEQYF.

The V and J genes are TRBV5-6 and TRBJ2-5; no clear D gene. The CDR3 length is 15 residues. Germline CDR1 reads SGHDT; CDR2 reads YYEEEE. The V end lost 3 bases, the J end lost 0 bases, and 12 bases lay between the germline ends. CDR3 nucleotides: TGTGCCAGCAGCTGGCGATTTCTGCACCAAGAGACCCAGTACTTC. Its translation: CASSWRFLHQETQYF.

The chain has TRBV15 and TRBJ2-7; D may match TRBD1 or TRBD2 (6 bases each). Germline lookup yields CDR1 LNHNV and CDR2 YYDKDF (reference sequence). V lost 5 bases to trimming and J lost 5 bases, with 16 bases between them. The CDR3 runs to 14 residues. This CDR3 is CATSPIRGPNEQYF. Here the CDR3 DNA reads TGTGCCACCAGCCCAATTCGGGGGCCCAACGAGCAGTACTTC.

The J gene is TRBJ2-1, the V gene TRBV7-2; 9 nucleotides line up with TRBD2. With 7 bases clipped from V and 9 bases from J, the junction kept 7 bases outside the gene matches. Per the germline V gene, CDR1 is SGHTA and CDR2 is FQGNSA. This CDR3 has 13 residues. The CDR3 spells CASIKSGRFEQFF. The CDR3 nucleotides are TGTGCCAGCATCAAAAGCGGGAGGTTTGAGCAGTTCTTC. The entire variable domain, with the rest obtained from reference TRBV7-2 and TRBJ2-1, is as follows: GAGVSQSPSNKVTEKGKDVELRCDPISGHTALYWYRQSLGQGLEFLIYFQGNSAPDKSGLPSDRFSAERTGGSVSTLTIQRTQQEDSAVYLCASIKSGRFEQFFGPGTRLTVL.

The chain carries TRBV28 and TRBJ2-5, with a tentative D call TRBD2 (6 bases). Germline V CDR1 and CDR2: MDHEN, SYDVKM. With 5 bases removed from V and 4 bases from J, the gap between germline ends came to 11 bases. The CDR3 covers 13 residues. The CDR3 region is CASSPGGTETQYF. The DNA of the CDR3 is TGTGCCAGCAGTCCGGGCGGGACAGAGACCCAGTACTTC.

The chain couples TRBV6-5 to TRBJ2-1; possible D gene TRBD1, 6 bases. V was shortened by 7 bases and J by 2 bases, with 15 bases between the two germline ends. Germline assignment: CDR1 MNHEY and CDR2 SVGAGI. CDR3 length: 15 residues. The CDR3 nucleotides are TGTGCCAGCACGACCTACAGGGAAGCCTACAATGAGCAGTTCTTC. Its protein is CASTTYREAYNEQFF.

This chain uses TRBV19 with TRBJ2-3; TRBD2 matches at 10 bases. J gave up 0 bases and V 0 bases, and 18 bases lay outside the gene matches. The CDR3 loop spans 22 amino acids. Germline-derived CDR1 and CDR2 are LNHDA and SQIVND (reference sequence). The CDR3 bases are TGTGCCAGTAGTATAGATACGGCGGGTTGGAGGACTAGCGGTCCAAGCACAGATACGCAGTATTTT. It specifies CASSIDTAGWRTSGPSTDTQYF.

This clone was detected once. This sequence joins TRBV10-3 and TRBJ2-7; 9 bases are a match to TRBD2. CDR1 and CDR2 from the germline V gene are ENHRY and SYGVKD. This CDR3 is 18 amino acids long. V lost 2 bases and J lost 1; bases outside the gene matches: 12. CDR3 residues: CAISETGIAGADSYEQYF. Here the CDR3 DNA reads TGTGCCATCAGTGAGACGGGAATAGCGGGAGCGGATTCCTACGAGCAGTACTTC.

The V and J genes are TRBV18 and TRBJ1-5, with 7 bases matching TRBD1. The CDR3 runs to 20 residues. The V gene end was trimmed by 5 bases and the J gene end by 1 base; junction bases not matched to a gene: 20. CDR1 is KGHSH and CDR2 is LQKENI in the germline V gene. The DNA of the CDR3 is TGTGCCAGCTCATCAGCGCCTCTAGACAGGGTCGGAGCGAGCAATCAGCCCCAGCATTTT. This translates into CASSSAPLDRVGASNQPQHF.

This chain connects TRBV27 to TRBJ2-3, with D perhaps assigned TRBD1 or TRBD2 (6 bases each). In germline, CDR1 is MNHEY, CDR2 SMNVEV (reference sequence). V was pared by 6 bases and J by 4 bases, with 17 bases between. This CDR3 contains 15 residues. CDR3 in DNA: TGTGCCAGCAGAAGATTGACGGAGGGGGCAGATACGCAGTATTTT. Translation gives CASRRLTEGADTQYF.